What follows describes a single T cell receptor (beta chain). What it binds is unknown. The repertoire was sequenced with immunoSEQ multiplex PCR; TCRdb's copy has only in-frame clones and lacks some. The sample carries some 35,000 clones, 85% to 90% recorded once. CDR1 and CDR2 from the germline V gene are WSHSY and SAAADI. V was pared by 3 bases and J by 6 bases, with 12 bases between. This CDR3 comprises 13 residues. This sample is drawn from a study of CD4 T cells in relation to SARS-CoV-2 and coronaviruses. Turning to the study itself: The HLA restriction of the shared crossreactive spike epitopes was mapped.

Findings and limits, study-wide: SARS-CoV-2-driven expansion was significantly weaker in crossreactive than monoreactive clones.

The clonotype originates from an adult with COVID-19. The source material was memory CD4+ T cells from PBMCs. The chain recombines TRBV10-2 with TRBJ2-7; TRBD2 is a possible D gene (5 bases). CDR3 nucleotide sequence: TGCGCCAGCAGTGACGTGTCGAGGGCCGAGCAGTACTTC. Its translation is CASSDVSRAEQYF.